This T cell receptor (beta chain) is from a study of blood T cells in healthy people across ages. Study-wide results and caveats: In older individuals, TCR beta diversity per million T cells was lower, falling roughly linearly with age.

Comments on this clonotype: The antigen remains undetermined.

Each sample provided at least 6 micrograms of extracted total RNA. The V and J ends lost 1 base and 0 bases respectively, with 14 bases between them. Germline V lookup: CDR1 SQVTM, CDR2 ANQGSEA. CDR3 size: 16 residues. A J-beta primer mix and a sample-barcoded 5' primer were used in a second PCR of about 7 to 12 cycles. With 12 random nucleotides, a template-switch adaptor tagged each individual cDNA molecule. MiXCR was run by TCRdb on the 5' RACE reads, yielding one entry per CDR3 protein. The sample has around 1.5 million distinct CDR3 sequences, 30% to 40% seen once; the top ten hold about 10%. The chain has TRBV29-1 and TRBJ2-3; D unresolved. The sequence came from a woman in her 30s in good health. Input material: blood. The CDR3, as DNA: TGCAGCGTTGAAGGTACCACGGCCCGTAGCACAGATACGCAGTATTTT. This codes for CSVEGTTARSTDTQYF.